Shown below are 8 T cell receptor beta chains from a single sample sequenced in a study of cytomegalovirus exposure and HLA in healthy donors. Use of 60 Vbeta and 13 Jbeta primers characterized the PCR. TCRdb's copy holds only in-frame clones and misses some; the assay was immunoSEQ multiplex PCR. The sample lists some 180,000 clones, 78% occurring once. Sequencing used PBMCs. The source of these receptors is a female donor in good health and CMV-seronegative.

The rearrangement links TRBV27 to TRBJ2-3; 11 bases are shared with TRBD2. CDR3 length: 16 amino acids. V lost 3 bases and J lost 1; bases outside the gene matches: 3. Germline V gene data show CDR1 as MNHEY and CDR2 as SMNVEV (reference sequence). CDR3 region: CASSFQLAGGTDTQYF. In nucleotides, the CDR3 is TGTGCCAGCAGTTTTCAACTAGCGGGGGGCACAGATACGCAGTATTTT.

The chain employs TRBV7-2 and TRBJ2-1; maybe TRBD2 (6 bases). V was cut by 5 bases and J by 0 bases, with 11 bases left in between. The CDR3 contains 15 residues. The germline V gene encodes CDR1 SGHTA and CDR2 FQGNSA. The CDR3 reads CASSLTSISYNEQFF. The CDR3 region has the DNA TGTGCCAGCAGCCTAACTAGCATCTCCTACAATGAGCAGTTCTTC. Supplemented by reference TRBV7-2 and TRBJ2-1, the full variable domain reads GAGVSQSPSNKVTEKGKDVELRCDPISGHTALYWYRQSLGQGLEFLIYFQGNSAPDKSGLPSDRFSAERTGGSVSTLTIQRTQQEDSAVYLCASSLTSISYNEQFFGPGTRLTVL.

CDR3 amino acids: CASSLAQGDTQYF. CDR3 DNA sequence: TGTGCCAGCAGCTTAGCGCAGGGGGATACGCAGTATTTT. The chain is built from TRBV7-2 and TRBJ2-3, with D possibly matching TRBD1 (6 bases). This CDR3 is 13 amino acids long. The ends were cut back, 0 bases at V and 6 bases at J, with 7 bases in the middle. CDR1 SGHTA and CDR2 FQGNSA come from the germline V gene. Full variable domain (remainder filled in from reference TRBV7-2 and TRBJ2-3): GAGVSQSPSNKVTEKGKDVELRCDPISGHTALYWYRQSLGQGLEFLIYFQGNSAPDKSGLPSDRFSAERTGGSVSTLTIQRTQQEDSAVYLCASSLAQGDTQYFGPGTRLTVL.

V and J are TRBV4-1 and TRBJ1-1, with unresolved D. V lost 1 base and J 2 bases, leaving 14 bases between the germline ends. The CDR3 length is 16 residues. Germline CDR1 MGHRA, CDR2 YSYEKL. The CDR3 bases are TGCGCCAGCAGCCAAGTTTTCCAAAATCAAAACACTGAAGCTTTCTTT. Protein sequence: CASSQVFQNQNTEAFF.

The chain carries TRBV4-1 and TRBJ2-7; no clear D. The V end lost 3 bases, the J end lost 6 bases, and 9 bases lay between the germline ends. This CDR3 contains 12 residues. Germline assignment: CDR1 MGHRA and CDR2 YSYEKL. CDR3: CASSHGSGEQYF. Written as DNA, the CDR3 is TGCGCCAGCAGCCATGGTTCAGGCGAGCAGTACTTC.

The V call is TRBV28, the J call TRBJ1-4; unclear D gene. The CDR3 has 14 residues. The germline CDR1 and CDR2 sequences are MDHEN and SYDVKM. The V end was cut by 7 bases, the J end by 4 bases, with 13 bases between. CDR3 sequence: CASTFLGDNEKLFF. The CDR3 coding sequence is TGTGCCAGCACCTTTCTTGGAGATAATGAAAAACTGTTTTTT.

This chain uses TRBV2 with TRBJ2-1; 7 nucleotides align to TRBD2. CDR3 length: 14 residues. The germline V gene encodes CDR1 SNHLY and CDR2 FYNNEI. The junction had 7 bases not matched to a gene; V was cut back by 3 bases and J by 8 bases. CDR3 nucleotides: TGTGCCAGCAGTGACGGCGGGAGTAGCGATGAGCAGTTCTTC. Translated: CASSDGGSSDEQFF.

J is TRBJ2-2 and V is TRBV29-1, with TRBD1 identical over 8 bases. This CDR3 spans 14 amino acids. The V gene's germline CDR1 is SQVTM and CDR2 ANQGSEA. Trimming cost V 4 bases and J 7 bases; bases outside gene matches: 8. The CDR3 nucleotides read TGCAGCGTTGCAGGGGGCGCGTTGCTCGGGGAGCTGTTTTTT. This translates into CSVAGGALLGELFF.